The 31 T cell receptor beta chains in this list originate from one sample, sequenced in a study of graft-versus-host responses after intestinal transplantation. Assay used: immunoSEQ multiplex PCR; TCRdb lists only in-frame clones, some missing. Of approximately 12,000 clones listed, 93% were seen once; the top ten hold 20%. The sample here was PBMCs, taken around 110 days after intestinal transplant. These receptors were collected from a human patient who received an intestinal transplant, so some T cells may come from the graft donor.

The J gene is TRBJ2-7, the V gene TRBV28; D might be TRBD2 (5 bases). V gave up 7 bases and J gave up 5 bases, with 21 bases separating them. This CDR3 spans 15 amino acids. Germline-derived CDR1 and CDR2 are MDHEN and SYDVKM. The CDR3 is CASIEDFNGRNEQYF. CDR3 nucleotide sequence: TGTGCCAGCATCGAGGACTTCAACGGCCGGAACGAGCAGTACTTC.

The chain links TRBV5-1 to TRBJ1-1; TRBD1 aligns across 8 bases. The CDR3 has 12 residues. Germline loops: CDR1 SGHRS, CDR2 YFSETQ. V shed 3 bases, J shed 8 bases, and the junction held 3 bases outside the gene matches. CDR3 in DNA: TGCGCCAGCAGCTGGGGACAGGTCGAAGCTTTCTTT. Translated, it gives CASSWGQVEAFF.

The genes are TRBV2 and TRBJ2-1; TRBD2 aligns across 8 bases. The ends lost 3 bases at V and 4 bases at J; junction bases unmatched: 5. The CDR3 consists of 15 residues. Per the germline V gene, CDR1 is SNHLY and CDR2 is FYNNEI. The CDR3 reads CASSDRLAGYNEQFF. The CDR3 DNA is TGTGCCAGCAGTGATAGGCTAGCGGGTTACAATGAGCAGTTCTTC.

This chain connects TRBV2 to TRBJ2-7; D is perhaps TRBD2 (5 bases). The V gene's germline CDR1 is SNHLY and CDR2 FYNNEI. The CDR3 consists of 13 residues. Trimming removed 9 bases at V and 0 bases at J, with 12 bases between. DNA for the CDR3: TGTGCCAGTCTGCTAGCTAGCTCCTACGAGCAGTACTTC. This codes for CASLLASSYEQYF.

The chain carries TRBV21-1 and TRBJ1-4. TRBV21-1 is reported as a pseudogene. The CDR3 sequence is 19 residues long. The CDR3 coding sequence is TGTGCCAGCAGCAAAGCTCTCCTAGGGGGGGGTGCAACTAATGAAAAACTGTTTTTT. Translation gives CASSKALLGGGATNEKLFF.

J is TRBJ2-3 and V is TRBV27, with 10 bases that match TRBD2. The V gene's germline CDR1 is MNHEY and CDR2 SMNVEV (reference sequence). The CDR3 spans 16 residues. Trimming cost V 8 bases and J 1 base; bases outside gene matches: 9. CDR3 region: CASSPLAGGGTDTQYF. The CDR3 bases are TGTGCCAGCTCCCCCTTAGCGGGAGGCGGCACAGATACGCAGTATTTT.

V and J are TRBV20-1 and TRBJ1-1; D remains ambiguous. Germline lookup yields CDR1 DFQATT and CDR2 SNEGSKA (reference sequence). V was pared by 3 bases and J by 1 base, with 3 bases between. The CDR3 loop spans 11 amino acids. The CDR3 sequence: CSASSNTEAFF. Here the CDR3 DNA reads TGCAGTGCTAGTTCGAACACTGAAGCTTTCTTT.

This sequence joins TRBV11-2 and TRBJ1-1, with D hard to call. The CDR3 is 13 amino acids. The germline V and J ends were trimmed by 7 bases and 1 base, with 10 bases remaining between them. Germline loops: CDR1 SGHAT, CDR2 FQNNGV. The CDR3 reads CASTPRANTEAFF. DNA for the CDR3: TGTGCCAGCACCCCTAGGGCGAACACTGAAGCTTTCTTT.

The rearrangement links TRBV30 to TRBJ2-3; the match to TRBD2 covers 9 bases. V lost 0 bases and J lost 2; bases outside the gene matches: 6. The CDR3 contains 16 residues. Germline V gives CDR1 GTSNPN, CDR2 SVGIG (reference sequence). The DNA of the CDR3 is TGTGCCTGGAGTGTGGGGGCGGGAGGGTTCACAGATACGCAGTATTTT. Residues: CAWSVGAGGFTDTQYF.

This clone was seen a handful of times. In DNA, the CDR3 is TGTGCCAGCAGCCAGGCACATAGCAATCAGCCCCAGCATTTT. Translated: CASSQAHSNQPQHF. This chain joins TRBV7-8 and TRBJ1-5; unclear D gene. CDR3 length: 14 amino acids. CDR1 is SGHVS and CDR2 is FQNEAQ in the germline V gene. The ends were cut back, 5 bases at V and 0 bases at J, with 8 bases in the middle. Based on the CDR3 plus reference TRBV7-8 and TRBJ1-5, the full variable domain is GAGVSQSPRYKVAKRGQDVALRCDPISGHVSLFWYQQALGQGPEFLTYFQNEAQLDKSGLPSDRFFAERPEGSVSTLKIQRTQQEDSAVYLCASSQAHSNQPQHFGDGTRLSIL.

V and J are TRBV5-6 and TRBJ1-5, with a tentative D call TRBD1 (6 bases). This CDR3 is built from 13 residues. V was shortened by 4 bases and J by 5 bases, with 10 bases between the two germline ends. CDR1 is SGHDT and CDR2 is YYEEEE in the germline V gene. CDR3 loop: CASSTKGDQPQHF. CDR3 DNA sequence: TGTGCCAGCAGCACGAAGGGGGATCAGCCCCAGCATTTT.

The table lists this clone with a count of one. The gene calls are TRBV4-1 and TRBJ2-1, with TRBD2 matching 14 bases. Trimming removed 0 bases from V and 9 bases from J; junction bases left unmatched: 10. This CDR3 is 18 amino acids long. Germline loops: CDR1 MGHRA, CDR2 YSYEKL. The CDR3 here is CASSQDPTGTSGSGEQFF. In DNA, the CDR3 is TGCGCCAGCAGCCAAGACCCTACCGGGACTAGCGGGAGTGGTGAGCAGTTCTTC.

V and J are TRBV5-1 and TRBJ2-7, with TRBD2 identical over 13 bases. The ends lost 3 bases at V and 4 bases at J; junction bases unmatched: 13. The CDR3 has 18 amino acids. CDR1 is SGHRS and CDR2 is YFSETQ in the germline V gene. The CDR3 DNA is TGCGCCAGCAGCTCGTGGACTAGCGGGAGTCCCCTCCCGTACGAGCAGTACTTC. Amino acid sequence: CASSSWTSGSPLPYEQYF.

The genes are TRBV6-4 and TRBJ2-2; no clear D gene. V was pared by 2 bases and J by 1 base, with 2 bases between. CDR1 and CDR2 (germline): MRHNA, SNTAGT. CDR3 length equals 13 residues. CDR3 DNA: TGTGCCAGCAGTGACAGGAACACCGGGGAGCTGTTTTTT. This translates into CASSDRNTGELFF.

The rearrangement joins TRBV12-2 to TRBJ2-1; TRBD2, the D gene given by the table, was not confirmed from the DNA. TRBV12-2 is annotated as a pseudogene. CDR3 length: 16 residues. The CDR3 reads CASRLRTSGSYNEQFF. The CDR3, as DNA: TGTGCAAGTCGCCTACGAACTAGCGGTTCCTACAATGAGCAGTTCTTC.

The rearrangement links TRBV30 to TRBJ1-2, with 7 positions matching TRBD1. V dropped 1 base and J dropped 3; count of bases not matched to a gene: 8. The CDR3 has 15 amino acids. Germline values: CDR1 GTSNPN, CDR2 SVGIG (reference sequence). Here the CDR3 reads CAWSAYRDSDYGYTF. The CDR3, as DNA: TGTGCCTGGAGTGCCTACCGGGACAGTGACTATGGCTACACCTTC. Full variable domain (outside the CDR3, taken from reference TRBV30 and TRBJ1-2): SQTIHQWPATLVQPVGSPLSLECTVEGTSNPNLYWYRQAAGRGLQLLFYSVGIGQISSEVPQNLSASRPQDRQFILSSKKLLLSDSGFYLCAWSAYRDSDYGYTFGSGTRLTVV.

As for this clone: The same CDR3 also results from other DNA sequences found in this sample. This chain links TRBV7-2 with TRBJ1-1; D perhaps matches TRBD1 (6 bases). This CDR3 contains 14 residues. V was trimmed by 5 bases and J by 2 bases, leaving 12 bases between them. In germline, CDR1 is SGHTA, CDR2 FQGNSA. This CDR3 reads CASSIGGGNTEAFF. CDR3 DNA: TGTGCCAGCAGCATAGGGGGGGGCAACACTGAAGCTTTCTTT.

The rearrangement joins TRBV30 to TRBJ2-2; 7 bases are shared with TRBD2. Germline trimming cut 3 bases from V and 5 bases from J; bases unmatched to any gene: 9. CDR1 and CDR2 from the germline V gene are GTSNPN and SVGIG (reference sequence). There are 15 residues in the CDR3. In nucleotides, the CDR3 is TGTGCCTGGAGCCCCAGCGGGAAGGGGACCGGGGAGCTGTTTTTT. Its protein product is CAWSPSGKGTGELFF.

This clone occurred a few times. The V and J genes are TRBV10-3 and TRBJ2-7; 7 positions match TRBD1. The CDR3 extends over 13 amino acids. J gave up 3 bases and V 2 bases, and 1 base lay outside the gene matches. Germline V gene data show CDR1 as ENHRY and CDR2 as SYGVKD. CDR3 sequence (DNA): TGTGCCATCAGTGAGGGGGACAGCTACGAGCAGTACTTC. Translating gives CAISEGDSYEQYF.

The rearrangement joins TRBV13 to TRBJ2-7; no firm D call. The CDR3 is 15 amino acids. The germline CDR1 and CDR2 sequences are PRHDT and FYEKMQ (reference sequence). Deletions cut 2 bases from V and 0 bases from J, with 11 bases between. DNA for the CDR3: TGTGCCAGCAGCTTATACAGCGCCTCCTCCTACGAGCAGTACTTC. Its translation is CASSLYSASSYEQYF.

CDR3 in amino acids: CASRTGTGAYGYTF. In nucleotides, the CDR3 is TGTGCCAGCAGGACCGGGACAGGGGCTTATGGCTACACCTTC. V and J are TRBV7-9 and TRBJ1-2, with 10 bases matching TRBD1. Unmatched junction bases numbered 6, after V lost 6 bases and J lost 5 bases. The CDR3 length is 14 residues. The V gene's germline CDR1 is SEHNR and CDR2 FQNEAQ (reference sequence).

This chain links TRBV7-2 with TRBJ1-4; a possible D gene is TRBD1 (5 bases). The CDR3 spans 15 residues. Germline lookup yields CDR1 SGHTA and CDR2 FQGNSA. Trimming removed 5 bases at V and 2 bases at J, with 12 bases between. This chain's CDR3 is CASSPLGVTNEKLFF. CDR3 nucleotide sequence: TGTGCCAGCAGCCCGCTGGGGGTGACTAATGAAAAACTGTTTTTT.

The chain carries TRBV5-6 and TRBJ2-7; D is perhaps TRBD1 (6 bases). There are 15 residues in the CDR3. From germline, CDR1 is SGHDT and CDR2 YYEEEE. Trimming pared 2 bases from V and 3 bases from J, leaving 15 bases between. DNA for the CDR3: TGTGCCAGCAGCTTTCTACGGACAGAGCGCTACGAGCAGTACTTC. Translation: CASSFLRTERYEQYF.

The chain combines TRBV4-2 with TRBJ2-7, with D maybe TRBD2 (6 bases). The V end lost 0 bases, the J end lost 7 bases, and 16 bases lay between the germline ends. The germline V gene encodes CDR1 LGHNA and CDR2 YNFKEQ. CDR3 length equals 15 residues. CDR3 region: CASSQDLERAGEQYF. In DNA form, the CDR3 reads TGTGCCAGCAGCCAAGATCTGGAAAGGGCGGGGGAGCAGTACTTC.

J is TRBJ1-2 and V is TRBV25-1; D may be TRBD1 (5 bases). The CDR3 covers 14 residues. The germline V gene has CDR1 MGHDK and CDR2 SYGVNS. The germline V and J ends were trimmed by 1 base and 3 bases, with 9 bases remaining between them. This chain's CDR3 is CASSESTGDYGYTF. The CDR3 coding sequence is TGTGCCAGCAGTGAATCAACGGGGGACTATGGCTACACCTTC.

The DNA of the CDR3 is TGCAGTGTTACCTCGGACGACGAGCAGTACTTC. The encoded protein is CSVTSDDEQYF. The rearrangement links TRBV20-1 to TRBJ2-7; D remains ambiguous. The germline V and J ends were trimmed by 7 bases and 5 bases, with 12 bases remaining between them. Germline loops: CDR1 DFQATT, CDR2 SNEGSKA (reference sequence). The CDR3 runs 11 residues.

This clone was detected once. CDR3 DNA sequence: TGTGCCAGCAGCGTAGATGTGACTAGTTTCTACGAGCAGTACTTC. Residues: CASSVDVTSFYEQYF. The rearrangement links TRBV9 to TRBJ2-5; D may be TRBD2 (6 bases). The end of the DNA fits TRBJ2-7 better, so the J call may be wrong. Looked up from germline, CDR1 is SGDLS and CDR2 is YYNGEE. This CDR3 has 15 amino acids.

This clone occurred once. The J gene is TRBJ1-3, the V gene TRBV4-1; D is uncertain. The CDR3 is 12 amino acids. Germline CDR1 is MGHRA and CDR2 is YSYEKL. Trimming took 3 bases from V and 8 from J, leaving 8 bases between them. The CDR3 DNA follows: TGCGCCAGCAGCCACCCTTTAGACACCATATATTTT. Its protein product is CASSHPLDTIYF.

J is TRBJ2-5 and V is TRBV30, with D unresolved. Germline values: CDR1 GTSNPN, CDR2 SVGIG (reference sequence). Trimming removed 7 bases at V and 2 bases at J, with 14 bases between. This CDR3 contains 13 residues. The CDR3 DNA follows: TGTGCCTCCCCAGGACCGACGCAAGAGACCCAGTACTTC. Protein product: CASPGPTQETQYF.

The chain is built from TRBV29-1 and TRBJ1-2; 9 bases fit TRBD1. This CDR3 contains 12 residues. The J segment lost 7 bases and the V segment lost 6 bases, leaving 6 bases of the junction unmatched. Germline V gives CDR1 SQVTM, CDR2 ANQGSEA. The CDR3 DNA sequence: TGCAGCGTCATACAGGGGGCGGTTGGCTACACCTTC. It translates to CSVIQGAVGYTF.

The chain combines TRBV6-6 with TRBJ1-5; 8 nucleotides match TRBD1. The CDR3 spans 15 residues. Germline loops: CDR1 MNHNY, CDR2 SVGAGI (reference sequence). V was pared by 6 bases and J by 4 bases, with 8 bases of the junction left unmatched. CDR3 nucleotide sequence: TGTGCCAGCAGCTCCGACAGGGGCCTAAATCAGCCCCAGCATTTT. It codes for CASSSDRGLNQPQHF.